This T cell receptor (beta chain) was found in a study of blood T cell repertoires in COVID-19. Study information: COVID-19 samples from acute and convalescent phases originated in the United States, Italy and Spain. PBMCs, B-cell-depleted T cells, or T cells were the source of the cDNA or gDNA that made up the material.

This clone was counted once. V lost 6 bases to trimming and J lost 3 bases; unmatched junction nucleotides: 2. The CDR3 is made up of 14 amino acids. Germline V gene data show CDR1 as MNHEY and CDR2 as SVGAGI. Authors' methods: Counts of nucleated cells, estimated from reference gene primer amplification, were obtained. The assay was immunoSEQ multiplex PCR, and TCRdb's table has in-frame clones only and misses some. V, J and clone size are taken as reported in that table, and D and trimming were inferred from the DNA itself. The table includes 470,000 or so clones, roughly 85% detected once. The receptor's source is a human donor in a cohort sampled during active COVID-19. The sample taken for sequencing was peripheral blood. The chain links TRBV6-5 to TRBJ2-2; TRBD1 matches 9 bases. The CDR3 DNA is TGTGCCAGCAGCAGGACAGGGGACACCGGGGAGCTGTTTTTT. Its protein is CASSRTGDTGELFF.